A selection of T cell receptor beta chains follows, all from one sample in a study of cytomegalovirus exposure and HLA in healthy donors. TCRdb keeps only in-frame clones here, not all; method: immunoSEQ multiplex PCR. This sample has roughly 120,000 clones, with 65% to 80% found just once. Sequencing used PBMCs. The receptor set was obtained from a middle-aged woman in good health and CMV-seropositive. Each CDR3 is given with its conserved first and last residue. The D gene is left open where the match is weak. Some rows mark clone size as missing; the rest say once, few, many or name a class of expanded clone.

>TRBJ2-3|TRBD2|TRBV30|few
TGTGCCTGGAGTGTTATGGCGGGAGGCTCAGATACGCAGTATTTT
CAWSVMAGGSDTQYF
>TRBJ2-2|.|TRBV11-2|.
TGTGCCAGCACCCGAACACGACCAGGAGGGGGGGAGCTGTTTTTT
CASTRTRPGGGELFF
>TRBJ2-1|TRBD2|TRBV19|.
TGTGCCAGTAGTACCGAGCGGGAGCGCTCCAATGAGCAGTTCTTC
CASSTERERSNEQFF
>TRBJ2-7|TRBD2|TRBV6-5|few
TGTGCCAGCAGTTACGGTGGGGGGGTAAGCTCCTACGAGCAGTACTTC
CASSYGGGVSSYEQYF
>TRBJ2-3|.|TRBV5-6|.
TGTGCCAGCAGCTTGGCAGGGGTCGGAACAGATACGCAGTATTTT
CASSLAGVGTDTQYF
>TRBJ2-1|.|TRBV7-2|.
TGTGCCAGCAGCCCATCCTCGGGACTTGGCTCCTACAATGAGCAGTTCTTC
CASSPSSGLGSYNEQFF
>TRBJ1-5|.|TRBV19|.
TGTGCCAGTAGTATCACAGGGAAAATAAGCAATCAGCCCCAGCATTTT
CASSITGKISNQPQHF
>TRBJ1-5|.|TRBV5-1|.
TGCGCCAGCAGCTTGGCCTATAGCAATCAGCCCCAGCATTTT
CASSLAYSNQPQHF
>TRBJ2-7|.|TRBV7-9|.
TGTGCCAGCAGCCGAGGGCAGGAACCCTACGAGCAGTACTTC
CASSRGQEPYEQYF
>TRBJ1-3|.|TRBV6-6|.
TGTGCCAGCAGTACGCCGGGCTCTGGAAACACCATATATTTT
CASSTPGSGNTIYF
>TRBJ2-1|.|TRBV5-4|.
TGTGCCAGCACCGGGACATTGAGCAACAATGAGCAGTTCTTC
CASTGTLSNNEQFF
>TRBJ2-3|TRBD1|TRBV5-1|.
TGCGCCAGCAGCTACCGGACAGGGGCAGATACGCAGTATTTT
CASSYRTGADTQYF
>TRBJ1-5|TRBD1|TRBV30|.
TGTGCCTGGAGCTTTTCAGGGGGCCAGCCCCAGCATTTT
CAWSFSGGQPQHF
>TRBJ2-7|TRBD2|TRBV2|.
TGTGCCAGCAGGGGACTAGTAAATAGCTACGAGCAGTACTTC
CASRGLVNSYEQYF
>TRBJ2-2|.|TRBV7-2|.
TGTGCCAGCAGCTTGATGAGGAACACCGGGGAGCTGTTTTTT
CASSLMRNTGELFF
>TRBJ2-3|TRBD2|TRBV7-9|.
TGTGCCAGCAGCTGGACTAGCGGGAGGGGTACAGATACGCAGTATTTT
CASSWTSGRGTDTQYF
>TRBJ2-1|TRBD2|TRBV25-1|.
TGTGCCAGCAGTGAATCCCGACTAGCAGGTCTCGGCTACAATGAGCAGTTCTTC
CASSESRLAGLGYNEQFF
>TRBJ2-3|TRBD2|TRBV10-2|once
TGCGCCAGCAGGAAAAGCGGGAGGAGCTCCACAGATACGCAGTATTTT
CASRKSGRSSTDTQYF
>TRBJ2-3|TRBD2|TRBV7-8|.
TGTGCCAGCAGCCGAACTAGCGGGAGGGTCCGTACAGATACGCAGTATTTT
CASSRTSGRVRTDTQYF
>TRBJ1-4|TRBD1|TRBV2|.
TGTGCCAGCACGGGACAGCTGAGGCAAAAACTGTTTTTT
CASTGQLRQKLFF
>TRBJ1-5|TRBD1|TRBV19|.
TGTGCCAGCGTCACCGACAGGGCTAGCAATCAGCCCCAGCATTTT
CASVTDRASNQPQHF
>TRBJ2-5|TRBD2|TRBV7-8|few
TGTGCCAGCAGCCTAAGCGGGGCCCAAGAGACCCAGTACTTC
CASSLSGAQETQYF
>TRBJ1-2|.|TRBV7-9|.
TGTGCCAGCAGCTTAGACATAGCTGGCTACACCTTC
CASSLDIAGYTF
>TRBJ2-5|TRBD2|TRBV28|.
TGTGCCAGCAGTTTAATGCTAGCGGGGGGTGGAGAGACCCAGTACTTC
CASSLMLAGGGETQYF
>TRBJ2-7|.|TRBV19|.
TGTGCCAGTAGTATAGTGGGGGGAAAGACCTACGAGCAGTACTTC
CASSIVGGKTYEQYF
>TRBJ2-7|TRBD2|TRBV11-2|.
TGTGCCAGCAGAATTCTAGCGGGACGCTCCTACGAGCAGTACTTC
CASRILAGRSYEQYF
>TRBJ2-3|.|TRBV19|.
TGTGCCAGTAGTATTCAGGGCGGCGAAGGAGATACGCAGTATTTT
CASSIQGGEGDTQYF
>TRBJ2-2|.|TRBV28|.
TGTGCCAGCAGCTCCCTCCGCCCCAGCGGGGAGCTGTTTTTT
CASSSLRPSGELFF
>TRBJ2-5|.|TRBV28|.
TGTGCCAGCAGTTTAGGAGGGACCCTTAACCAGCAGTACTTC
CASSLGGTLNQQYF
>TRBJ2-5|.|TRBV27|.
TGTGCCAGCAGCCAGGGACTTGTTGGGACCCAGTACTTC
CASSQGLVGTQYF
>TRBJ2-3|TRBD1|TRBV9|.
TGTGCCAGCAGCGTAGAATTAAGGGGGACAGGGGGCGTCGCAGATACGCAGTATTTT
CASSVELRGTGGVADTQYF
>TRBJ2-3|TRBD2|TRBV30|once
TGTGCCTGGAGGGTGGTTAGCGGGGCACCAGATACGCAGTATTTT
CAWRVVSGAPDTQYF
>TRBJ1-1|.|TRBV28|.
TGTGCCAGCAGTTTATGGGAACATCGGGGCACTGAAGCTTTCTTT
CASSLWEHRGTEAFF
>TRBJ2-1|.|TRBV6-1|.
TGTGCCAGCAGTGCCCATCTCGGGGAGGCAGGGTACAATGAGCAGTTCTTC
CASSAHLGEAGYNEQFF
>TRBJ2-7|.|TRBV7-2|few
TGTGCCAGCAGCTTTGGACTTTACCCTAATCGCTACGAGCAGTACTTC
CASSFGLYPNRYEQYF
>TRBJ1-5|.|TRBV6-4|.
TGTGCCAGCAGTAAAGGGGACAATCAGCCCCAGCATTTT
CASSKGDNQPQHF
>TRBJ1-2|.|TRBV27|.
TGTGCCAGCAGTTCCCGCCGGGACATCCTAGGGGGCTACACCTTC
CASSSRRDILGGYTF
>TRBJ2-7|.|TRBV25-1|few
TGTGCCAGCAGTGAACAGGGCTACGAGCAGTACTTC
CASSEQGYEQYF
>TRBJ2-7|TRBD1|TRBV19|.
TGTGCCAGTAGTTTCTCTGGACAGGGTTACGAGCAGTACTTC
CASSFSGQGYEQYF
>TRBJ1-4|.|TRBV5-1|.
TGCGCCAGCAGCTTGGCCCTGGCAGGGCGGAATGAAAAACTGTTTTTT
CASSLALAGRNEKLFF
>TRBJ2-3|TRBD2|TRBV7-7|.
TGTGCTAGCAGCCTAGGTTCTAGCGGGAGCACAGATACGCAGTATTTT
CASSLGSSGSTDTQYF
>TRBJ2-5|.|TRBV30|.
TGTGCCTTGGAAGGGAGGCGGGGACCCCAAGAGACCCAGTACTTC
CALEGRRGPQETQYF
>TRBJ1-6|TRBD1|TRBV5-1|.
TGCGCCAGCAGCCCCCGGGACAGCTCCTATAATTCACCCCTCCACTTT
CASSPRDSSYNSPLHF
>TRBJ2-3|TRBD2|TRBV14|.
TGTGCCAGCAGCCCTAGCGGGCGCACAGATACGCAGTATTTT
CASSPSGRTDTQYF
>TRBJ2-1|TRBD1|TRBV27|.
TGTGCCAGCAGTTTTACCCCGGGGACAGGGAGTGTGGAGCAGTTCTTC
CASSFTPGTGSVEQFF
>TRBJ2-7|TRBD2|TRBV7-8|once
TGTGCCAGCAGCCCCGAGGGGCTAGCGGGATATATCGAGCAGTACTTC
CASSPEGLAGYIEQYF
>TRBJ1-5|TRBD1|TRBV5-1|.
TGCGCCAGCAGCTTGACCGGACAGGGGTCAGGGCCCCAGCATTTT
CASSLTGQGSGPQHF
>TRBJ2-1|TRBD2|TRBV5-1|.
TGCGCCAGCAGCTTAGGGACTAGAGACAATGAGCAGTTCTTC
CASSLGTRDNEQFF
>TRBJ2-5|TRBD1|TRBV29-1|few
TGCAGCGTTGACCTGGGACAGGCAGGGACCCAGTACTTC
CSVDLGQAGTQYF
>TRBJ1-5|.|TRBV28|.
TGTGCCAGCAGGTCAGGGCGGCAGCCCCAGCATTTT
CASRSGRQPQHF
>TRBJ1-5|TRBD1|TRBV19|.
TGTGCCAGTAGTCTCCGACAGGGAGATCAGCCCCAGCATTTT
CASSLRQGDQPQHF